This TCR beta chain was documented in a study of cytomegalovirus exposure and HLA in healthy donors. Study-wide results and limits: Being indistinguishable, some V segments were excluded, TRBV6-2 and TRBV6-3 among them. Several of the most significant clusters appeared, in a later analysis, to be linked to common viral pathogens.

In regard to this clone: Its antigen is not known.

In nominal health when sampled, donors likely had unrecorded immune exposures nonetheless. J lost 4 bases, V lost 3 bases, and 5 bases had no gene match. This CDR3 has 14 amino acids. Per germline, CDR1 MNHNS and CDR2 SASEGT. PCR used 60 Vbeta primers and 13 Jbeta primers. In the authors' workflow: Later work found 74 million or so unique TCR beta chains, with roughly 11 million shared. The table came from immunoSEQ multiplex PCR; TCRdb's copy has only in-frame clones and leaves some out. V and J calls and clone size come straight from that table; D and trimming were deduced from the DNA. The sample shows about 180,000 clones, about four fifths of them seen only once.

This TCR was sampled from a male donor in good health and CMV-seronegative. The rearrangement uses TRBV6-1 and TRBJ1-1; TRBD1 agrees at 7 bases. The sample comprised PBMCs. The CDR3 DNA follows: TGTGCCAGCAGTGAGCAAGGGGGCCCCACTGAAGCTTTCTTT. It encodes CASSEQGGPTEAFF.